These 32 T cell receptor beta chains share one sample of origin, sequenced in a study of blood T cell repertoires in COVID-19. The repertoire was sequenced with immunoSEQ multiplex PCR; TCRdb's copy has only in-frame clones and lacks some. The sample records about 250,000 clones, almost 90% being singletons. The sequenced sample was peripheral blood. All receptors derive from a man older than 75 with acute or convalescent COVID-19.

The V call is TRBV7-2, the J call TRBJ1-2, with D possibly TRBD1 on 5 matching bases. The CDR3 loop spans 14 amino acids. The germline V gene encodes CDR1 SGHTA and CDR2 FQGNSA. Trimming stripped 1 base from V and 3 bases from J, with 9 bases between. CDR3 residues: CASSLDGRDYGYTF. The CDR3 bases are TGTGCCAGCAGCTTAGACGGCAGGGACTATGGCTACACCTTC.

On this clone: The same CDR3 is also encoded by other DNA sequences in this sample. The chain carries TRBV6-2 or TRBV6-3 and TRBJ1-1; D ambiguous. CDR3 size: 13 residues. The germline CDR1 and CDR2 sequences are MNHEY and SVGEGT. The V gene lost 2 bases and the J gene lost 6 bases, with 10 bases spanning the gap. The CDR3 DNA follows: TGTGCCAGCAGTTACGTGGCCGGGGCTGAAGCTTTCTTT. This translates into CASSYVAGAEAFF.

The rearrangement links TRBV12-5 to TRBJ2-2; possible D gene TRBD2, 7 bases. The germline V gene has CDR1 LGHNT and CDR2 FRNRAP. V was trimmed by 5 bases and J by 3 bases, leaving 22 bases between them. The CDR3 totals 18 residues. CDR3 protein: CASGPRTGGGGYTGELFF. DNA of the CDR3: TGTGCTAGTGGTCCCCGGACTGGAGGGGGGGGATACACCGGGGAGCTGTTTTTT.

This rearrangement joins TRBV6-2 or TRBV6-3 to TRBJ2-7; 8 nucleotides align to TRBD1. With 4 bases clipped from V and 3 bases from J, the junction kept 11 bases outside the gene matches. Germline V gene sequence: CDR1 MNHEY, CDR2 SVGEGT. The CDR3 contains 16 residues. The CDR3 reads CASSFTTGQVNYEQYF. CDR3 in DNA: TGTGCCAGCAGTTTCACTACGGGACAGGTGAACTACGAGCAGTACTTC.

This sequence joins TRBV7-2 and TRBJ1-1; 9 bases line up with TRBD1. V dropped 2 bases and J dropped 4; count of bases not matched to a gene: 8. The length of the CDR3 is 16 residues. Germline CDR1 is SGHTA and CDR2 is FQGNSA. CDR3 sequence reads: CASSLPLGQGPTEAFF. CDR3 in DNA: TGTGCCAGCAGCTTACCCCTTGGACAGGGGCCCACTGAAGCTTTCTTT.

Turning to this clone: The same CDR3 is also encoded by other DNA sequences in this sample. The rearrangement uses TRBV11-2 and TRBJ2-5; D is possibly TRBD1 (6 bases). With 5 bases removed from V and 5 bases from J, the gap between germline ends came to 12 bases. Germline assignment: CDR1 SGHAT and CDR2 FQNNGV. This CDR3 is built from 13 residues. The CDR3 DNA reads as TGTGCCAGCAGCCCGGGACAACAGGAGACCCAGTACTTC. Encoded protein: CASSPGQQETQYF. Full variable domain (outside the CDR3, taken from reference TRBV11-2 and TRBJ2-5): EAGVAQSPRYKIIEKRQSVAFWCNPISGHATLYWYQQILGQGPKLLIQFQNNGVVDDSQLPKDRFSAERLKGVDSTLKIQPAKLEDSAVYLCASSPGQQETQYFGPGTRLLVL.

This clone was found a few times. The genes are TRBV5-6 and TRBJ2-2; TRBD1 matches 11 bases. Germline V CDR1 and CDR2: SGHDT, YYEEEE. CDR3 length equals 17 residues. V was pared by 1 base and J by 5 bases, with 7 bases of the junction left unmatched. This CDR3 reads CASSLFVGTGGTGELFF. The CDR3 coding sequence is TGTGCCAGCAGCTTGTTTGTGGGGACAGGGGGAACCGGGGAGCTGTTTTTT.

The CDR3 nucleotides read TGTGCCAGCAGCCCTAGCGGGGTCTTCGAGACCCAGTACTTC. This gives the protein CASSPSGVFETQYF. The chain has TRBV7-3 and TRBJ2-5; TRBD2 matches at 9 bases. The CDR3 totals 14 residues. The V and J ends lost 5 bases and 5 bases, in that order; junction bases with no gene match: 6. Germline CDR1 is SGHTA and CDR2 is FQGTGA.

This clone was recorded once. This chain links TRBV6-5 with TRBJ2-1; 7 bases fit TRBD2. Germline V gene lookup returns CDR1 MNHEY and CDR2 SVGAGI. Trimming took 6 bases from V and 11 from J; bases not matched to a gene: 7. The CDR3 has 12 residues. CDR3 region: CASRAGELQQFF. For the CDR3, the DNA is TGTGCCAGCAGGGCGGGAGAGCTTCAGCAGTTCTTC.

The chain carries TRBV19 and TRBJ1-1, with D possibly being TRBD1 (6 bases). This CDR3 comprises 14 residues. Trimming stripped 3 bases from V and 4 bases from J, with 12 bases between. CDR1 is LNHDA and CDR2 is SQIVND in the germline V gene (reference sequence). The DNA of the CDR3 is TGTGCCAGTAGTATCCGGGGGGCCGGCACTGAAGCTTTCTTT. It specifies CASSIRGAGTEAFF.

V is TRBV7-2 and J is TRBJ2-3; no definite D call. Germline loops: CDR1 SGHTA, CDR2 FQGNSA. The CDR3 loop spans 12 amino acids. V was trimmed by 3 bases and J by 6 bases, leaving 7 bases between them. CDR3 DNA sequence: TGTGCCAGCAGCTTTTTACAGGATACGCAGTATTTT. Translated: CASSFLQDTQYF.

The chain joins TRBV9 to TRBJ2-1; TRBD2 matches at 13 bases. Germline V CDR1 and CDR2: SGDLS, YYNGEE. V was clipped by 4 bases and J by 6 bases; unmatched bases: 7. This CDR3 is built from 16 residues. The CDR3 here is CASSIGTSGTVNEQFF. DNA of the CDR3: TGTGCCAGCAGCATCGGGACTAGCGGGACGGTCAATGAGCAGTTCTTC.

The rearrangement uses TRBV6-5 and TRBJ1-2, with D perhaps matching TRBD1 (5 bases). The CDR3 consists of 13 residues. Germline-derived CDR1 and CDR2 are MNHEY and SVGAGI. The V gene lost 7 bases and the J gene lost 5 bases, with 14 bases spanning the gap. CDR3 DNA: TGTGCCAGCACCGTCGACAGCTGGTATGGCTACACCTTC. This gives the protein CASTVDSWYGYTF.

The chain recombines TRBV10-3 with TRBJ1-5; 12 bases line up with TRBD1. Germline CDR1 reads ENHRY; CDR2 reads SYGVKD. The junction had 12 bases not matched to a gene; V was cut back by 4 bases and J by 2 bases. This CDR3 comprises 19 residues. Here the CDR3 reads CAISAAPGQGAMGNQPQHF. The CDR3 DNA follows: TGTGCCATCAGTGCCGCCCCGGGACAGGGGGCGATGGGCAATCAGCCCCAGCATTTT.

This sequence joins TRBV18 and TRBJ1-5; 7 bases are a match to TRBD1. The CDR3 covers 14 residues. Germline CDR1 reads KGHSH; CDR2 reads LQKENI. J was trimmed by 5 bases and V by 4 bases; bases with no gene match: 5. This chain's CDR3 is CASSQQGPDQPQHF. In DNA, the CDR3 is TGTGCCAGCTCACAACAGGGGCCGGATCAGCCCCAGCATTTT.

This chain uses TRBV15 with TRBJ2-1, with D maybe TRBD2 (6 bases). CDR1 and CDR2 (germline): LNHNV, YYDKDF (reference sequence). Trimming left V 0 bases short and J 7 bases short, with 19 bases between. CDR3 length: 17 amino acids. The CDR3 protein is CATSRESVGGLGNEQFF. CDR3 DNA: TGTGCCACCAGCAGAGAAAGTGTGGGAGGCCTAGGGAATGAGCAGTTCTTC.

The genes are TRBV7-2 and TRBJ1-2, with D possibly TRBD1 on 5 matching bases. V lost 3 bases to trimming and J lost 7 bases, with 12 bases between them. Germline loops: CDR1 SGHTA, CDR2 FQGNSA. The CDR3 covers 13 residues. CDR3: CASSFPGVGGYTF. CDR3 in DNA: TGTGCCAGCAGCTTTCCGGGGGTTGGTGGCTACACCTTC.

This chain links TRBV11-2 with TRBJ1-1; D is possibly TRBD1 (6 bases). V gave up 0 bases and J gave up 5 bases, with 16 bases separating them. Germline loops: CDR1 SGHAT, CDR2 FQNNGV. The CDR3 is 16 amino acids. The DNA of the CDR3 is TGTGCCAGCAGCTTAGACACTACAGGGCCCGGGACTGAAGCTTTCTTT. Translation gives CASSLDTTGPGTEAFF.

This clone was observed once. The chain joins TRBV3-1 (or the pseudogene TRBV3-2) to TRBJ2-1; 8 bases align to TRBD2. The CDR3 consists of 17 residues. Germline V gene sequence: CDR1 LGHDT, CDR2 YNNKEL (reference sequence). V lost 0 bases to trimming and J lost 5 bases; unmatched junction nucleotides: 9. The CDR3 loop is CASSQDAGGRLDNEQFF. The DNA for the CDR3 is TGTGCCAGCAGCCAAGACGCGGGGGGCCGATTGGACAATGAGCAGTTCTTC.

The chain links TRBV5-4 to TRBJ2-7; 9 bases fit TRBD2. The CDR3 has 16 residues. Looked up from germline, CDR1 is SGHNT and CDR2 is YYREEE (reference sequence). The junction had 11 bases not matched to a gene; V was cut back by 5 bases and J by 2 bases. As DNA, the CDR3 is TGTGCCAGCAGACGTGGGACTAGCCGAAGCACCTACGAGCAGTACTTC. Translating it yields CASRRGTSRSTYEQYF.

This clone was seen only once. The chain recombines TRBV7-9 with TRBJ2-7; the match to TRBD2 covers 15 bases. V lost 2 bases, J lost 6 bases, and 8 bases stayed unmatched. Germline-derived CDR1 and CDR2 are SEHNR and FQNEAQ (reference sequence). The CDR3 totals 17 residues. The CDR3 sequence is CASSLRGLAGGPGEQYF. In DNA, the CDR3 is TGTGCCAGCAGCTTAAGAGGACTAGCGGGAGGGCCGGGCGAGCAGTACTTC.

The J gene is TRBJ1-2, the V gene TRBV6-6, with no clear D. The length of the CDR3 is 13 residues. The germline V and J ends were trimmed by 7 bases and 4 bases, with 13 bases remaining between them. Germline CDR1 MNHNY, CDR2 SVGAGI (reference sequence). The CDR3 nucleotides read TGTGCCAGCAACCCAGACTCGGCCTATGGCTACACCTTC. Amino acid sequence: CASNPDSAYGYTF.

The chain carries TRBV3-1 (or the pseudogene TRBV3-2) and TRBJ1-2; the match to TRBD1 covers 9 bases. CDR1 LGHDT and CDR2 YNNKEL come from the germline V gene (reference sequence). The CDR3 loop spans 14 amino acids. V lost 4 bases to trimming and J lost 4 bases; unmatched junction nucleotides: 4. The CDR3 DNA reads TGTGCCAGCAGCCGACAGGGGGTCGTCTATGGCTACACCTTC. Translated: CASSRQGVVYGYTF.

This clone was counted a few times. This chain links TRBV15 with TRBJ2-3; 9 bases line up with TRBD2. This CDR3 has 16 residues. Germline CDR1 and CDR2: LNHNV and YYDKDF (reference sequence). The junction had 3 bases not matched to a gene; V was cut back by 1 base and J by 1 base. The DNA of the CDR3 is TGTGCCACCAGCAGAGTTAGCGGGAGCGGCACAGATACGCAGTATTTT. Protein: CATSRVSGSGTDTQYF.

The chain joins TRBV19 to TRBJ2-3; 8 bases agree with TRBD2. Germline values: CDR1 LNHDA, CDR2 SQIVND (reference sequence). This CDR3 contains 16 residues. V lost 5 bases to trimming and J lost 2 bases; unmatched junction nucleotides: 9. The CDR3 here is CASSSPGGGPTDTQYF. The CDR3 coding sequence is TGTGCCAGTAGTTCCCCCGGGGGGGGACCCACAGATACGCAGTATTTT.

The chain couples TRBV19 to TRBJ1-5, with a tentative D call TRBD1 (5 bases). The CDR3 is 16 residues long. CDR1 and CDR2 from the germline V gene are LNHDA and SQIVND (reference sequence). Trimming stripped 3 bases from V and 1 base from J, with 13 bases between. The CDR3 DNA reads TGTGCCAGTAGTATCTACGCGGACACGAGCAATCAGCCCCAGCATTTT. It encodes CASSIYADTSNQPQHF.

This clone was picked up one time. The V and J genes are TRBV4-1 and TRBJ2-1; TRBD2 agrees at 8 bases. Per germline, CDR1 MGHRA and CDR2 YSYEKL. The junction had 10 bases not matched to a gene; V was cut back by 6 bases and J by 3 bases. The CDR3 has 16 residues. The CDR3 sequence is CASREGETSDYNEQFF. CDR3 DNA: TGCGCCAGCAGGGAGGGGGAGACTAGCGACTACAATGAGCAGTTCTTC.

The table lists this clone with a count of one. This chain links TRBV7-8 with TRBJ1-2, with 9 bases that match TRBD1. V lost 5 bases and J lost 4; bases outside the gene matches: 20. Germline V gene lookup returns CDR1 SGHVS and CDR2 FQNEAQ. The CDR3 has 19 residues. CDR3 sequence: CASSPRTQTTGGSGYGYTF. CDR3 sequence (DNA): TGTGCCAGCAGCCCACGCACACAAACCACAGGGGGCAGTGGCTATGGCTACACCTTC.

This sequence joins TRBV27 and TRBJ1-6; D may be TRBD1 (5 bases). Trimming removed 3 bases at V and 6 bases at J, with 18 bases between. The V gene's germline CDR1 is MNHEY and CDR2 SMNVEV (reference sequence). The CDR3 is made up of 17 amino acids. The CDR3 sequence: CASSFIPAWQGNSPLHF. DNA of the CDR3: TGTGCCAGCAGTTTTATCCCCGCATGGCAGGGTAATTCACCCCTCCACTTT.

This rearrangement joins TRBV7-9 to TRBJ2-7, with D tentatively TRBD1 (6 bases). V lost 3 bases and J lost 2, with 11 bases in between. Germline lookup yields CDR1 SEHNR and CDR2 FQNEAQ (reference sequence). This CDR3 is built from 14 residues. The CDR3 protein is CASSFRDTAYEQYF. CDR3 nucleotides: TGTGCCAGCAGCTTCCGGGACACCGCCTACGAGCAGTACTTC.

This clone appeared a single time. The DNA for the CDR3 is TGTGCCAGCTCACCGCGCTCGGGACTAGCGACCTCCAACACCGGGGAGCTGTTTTTT. Protein product: CASSPRSGLATSNTGELFF. J is TRBJ2-2 and V is TRBV18; 10 bases are shared with TRBD2. J was trimmed by 2 bases and V by 3 bases; bases with no gene match: 12. This CDR3 region has 19 residues. Germline CDR1 and CDR2: KGHSH and LQKENI.

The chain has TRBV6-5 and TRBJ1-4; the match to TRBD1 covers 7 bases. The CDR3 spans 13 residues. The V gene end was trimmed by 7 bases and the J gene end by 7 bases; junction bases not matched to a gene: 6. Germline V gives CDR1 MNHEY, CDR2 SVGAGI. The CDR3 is CASNLQGLEKLFF. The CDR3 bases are TGTGCCAGCAACCTACAGGGGCTTGAAAAACTGTTTTTT.